This T cell receptor beta chain was retrieved from a study of T cell responses to AZD1222 COVID-19 vaccine. Data came from immunoSEQ multiplex PCR; TCRdb stores just in-frame clones and leaves some out. The sample carries about 84,000 clones, about 85% recorded once. This CDR3 has 16 residues. Germline assignment: CDR1 MDHEN and CDR2 SYDVKM. Losses at the gene ends were 4 bases for V and 4 bases for J; bases not matched to a gene: 10. The source of this sequence is an adult in good health. The source was peripheral blood, collected on day 0 of AZD1222 vaccination. The V call is TRBV28, the J call TRBJ1-1; TRBD1 agrees at 9 bases. Here the CDR3 DNA reads TGTGCCAGCAGTTCATTTACAGGGGGCGGTGGCACTGAAGCTTTCTTT. It yields the protein CASSSFTGGGGTEAFF. The variable domain in full, with the rest retrieved from reference TRBV28 and TRBJ1-1, is DVKVTQSSRYLVKRTGEKVFLECVQDMDHENMFWYRQDPGLGLRLIYFSYDVKMKEKGDIPEGYSVSREKKERFSLILESASTNQTSMYLCASSSFTGGGGTEAFFGQGTRLTVV.